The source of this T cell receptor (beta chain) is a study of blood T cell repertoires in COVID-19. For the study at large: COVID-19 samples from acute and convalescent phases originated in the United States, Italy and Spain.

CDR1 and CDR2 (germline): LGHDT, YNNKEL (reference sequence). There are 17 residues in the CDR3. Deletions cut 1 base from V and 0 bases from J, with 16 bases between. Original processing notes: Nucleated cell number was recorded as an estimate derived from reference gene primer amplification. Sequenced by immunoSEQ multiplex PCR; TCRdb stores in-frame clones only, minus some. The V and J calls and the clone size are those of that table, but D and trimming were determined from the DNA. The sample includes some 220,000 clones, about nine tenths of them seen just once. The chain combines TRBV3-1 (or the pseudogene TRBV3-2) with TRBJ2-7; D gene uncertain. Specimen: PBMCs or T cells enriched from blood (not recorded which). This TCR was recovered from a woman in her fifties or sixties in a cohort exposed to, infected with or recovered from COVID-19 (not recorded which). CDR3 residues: CASSQGLAGRSSYEQYF. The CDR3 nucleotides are TGTGCCAGCAGCCAAGGCCTGGCAGGAAGAAGCTCCTACGAGCAGTACTTC.